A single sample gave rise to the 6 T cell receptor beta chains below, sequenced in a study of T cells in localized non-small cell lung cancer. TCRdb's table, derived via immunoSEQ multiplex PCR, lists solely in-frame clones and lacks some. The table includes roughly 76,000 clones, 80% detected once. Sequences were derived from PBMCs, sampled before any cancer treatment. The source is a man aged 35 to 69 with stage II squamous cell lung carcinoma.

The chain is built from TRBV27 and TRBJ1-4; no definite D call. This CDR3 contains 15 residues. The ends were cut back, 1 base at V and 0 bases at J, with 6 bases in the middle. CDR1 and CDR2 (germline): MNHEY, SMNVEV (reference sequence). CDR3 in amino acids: CASSLWGTTNEKLFF. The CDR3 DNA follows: TGTGCCAGCAGTTTATGGGGTACAACTAATGAAAAACTGTTTTTT.

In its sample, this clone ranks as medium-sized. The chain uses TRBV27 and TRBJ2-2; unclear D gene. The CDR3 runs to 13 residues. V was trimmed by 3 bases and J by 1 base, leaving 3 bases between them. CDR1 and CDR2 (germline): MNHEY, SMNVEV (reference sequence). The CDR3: CASSFKNTGELFF. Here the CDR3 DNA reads TGTGCCAGCAGTTTCAAGAACACCGGGGAGCTGTTTTTT.

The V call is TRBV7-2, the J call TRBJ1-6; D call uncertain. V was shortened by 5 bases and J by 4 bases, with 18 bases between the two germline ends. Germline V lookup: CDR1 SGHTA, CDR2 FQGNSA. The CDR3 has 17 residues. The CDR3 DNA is TGTGCCAGCAGCCCCGGCCTGGGAACGGCTTATAATTCACCCCTCCACTTT. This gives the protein CASSPGLGTAYNSPLHF.

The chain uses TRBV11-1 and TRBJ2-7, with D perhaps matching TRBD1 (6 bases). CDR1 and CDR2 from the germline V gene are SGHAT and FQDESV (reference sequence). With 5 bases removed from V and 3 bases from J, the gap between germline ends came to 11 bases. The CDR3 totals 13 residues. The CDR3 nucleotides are TGTGCCAGCAGCCCTGGACAGATCTACGAGCAGTACTTC. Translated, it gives CASSPGQIYEQYF.

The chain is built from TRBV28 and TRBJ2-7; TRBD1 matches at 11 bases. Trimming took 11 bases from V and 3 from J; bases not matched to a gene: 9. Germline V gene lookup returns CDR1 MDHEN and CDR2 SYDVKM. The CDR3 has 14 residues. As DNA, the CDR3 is TGTGCCTCCTGGGGGACAGGGGGAATCTACGAGCAGTACTTC. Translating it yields CASWGTGGIYEQYF.

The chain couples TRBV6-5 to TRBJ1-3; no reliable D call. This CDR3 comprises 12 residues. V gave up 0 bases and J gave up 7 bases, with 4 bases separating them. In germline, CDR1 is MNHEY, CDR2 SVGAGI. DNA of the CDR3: TGTGCCAGCAGTTACTCGCTGAACACCATATATTTT. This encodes CASSYSLNTIYF.